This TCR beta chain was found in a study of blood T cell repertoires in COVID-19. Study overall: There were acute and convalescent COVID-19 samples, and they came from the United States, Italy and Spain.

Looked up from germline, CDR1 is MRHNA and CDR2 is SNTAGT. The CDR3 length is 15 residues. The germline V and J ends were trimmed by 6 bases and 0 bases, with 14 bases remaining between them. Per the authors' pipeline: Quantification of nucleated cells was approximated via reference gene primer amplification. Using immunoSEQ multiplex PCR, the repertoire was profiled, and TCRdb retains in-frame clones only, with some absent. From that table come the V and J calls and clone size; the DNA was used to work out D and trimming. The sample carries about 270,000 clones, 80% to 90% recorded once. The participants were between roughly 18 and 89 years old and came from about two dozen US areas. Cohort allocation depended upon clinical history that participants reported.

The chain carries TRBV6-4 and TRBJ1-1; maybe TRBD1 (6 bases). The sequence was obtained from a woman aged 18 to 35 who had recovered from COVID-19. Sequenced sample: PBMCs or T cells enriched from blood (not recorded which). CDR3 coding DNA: TGTGCCAGCAGGGAGGACAGAACCATGAACACTGAAGCTTTCTTT. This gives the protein CASREDRTMNTEAFF.